The clone carrying this TCR beta chain was seen only once. Antigen specificity is unknown. The data belong to a study of cytomegalovirus exposure and HLA in healthy donors. Study-wide findings and caveats: Later analysis associated a missense DCLRE1C variant with TCR beta V- and J-gene trimming. Some V segments (TRBV6-2 and TRBV6-3 among them) were excluded as indistinguishable. Clonal expansion, a later analysis showed, was greater in HLA-associated TCR beta chains than in equally common others. An analysis that was carried out later associated 17,000 or so TCR beta sequences with HLA alleles at 0.05 false discovery rate.

Germline V gene data show CDR1 as MDHEN and CDR2 as SYDVKM. The V gene lost 6 bases and the J gene lost 2 bases, with 13 bases spanning the gap. The CDR3 consists of 14 residues. The PCR made use of 60 Vbeta and 13 Jbeta primers. Measured with immunoSEQ multiplex PCR; TCRdb has only the in-frame clones, and not every one. The sample shows roughly 120,000 clones, less than 85% of them seen only once. The sequenced sample was PBMCs. V and J are TRBV28 and TRBJ2-5, with a weak D call TRBD2 (5 bases). This receptor was identified in a man in his thirties or forties in good health and CMV-seronegative. The CDR3 DNA reads TGTGCCAGCAGCCCTCCTAGCCGACAAGAGACCCAGTACTTC. Amino acids: CASSPPSRQETQYF. The complete variable domain, with remaining parts taken from reference TRBV28 and TRBJ2-5, reads DVKVTQSSRYLVKRTGEKVFLECVQDMDHENMFWYRQDPGLGLRLIYFSYDVKMKEKGDIPEGYSVSREKKERFSLILESASTNQTSMYLCASSPPSRQETQYFGPGTRLLVL.